These 21 T cell receptor beta chains came from one sample sequenced in a study of vaccination effects on CD4 cells after COVID-19. For these TCRs, the target antigens are not known. TCRdb's copy holds only in-frame clones and misses some; the assay was immunoSEQ multiplex PCR. The sample includes some 56,000 clones, more than 75% of them seen just once. Before sequencing took place, the ViraFEST assay used viral peptide pools to expand antigen-specific CD4+ T cells. Having been cultured for about ten days, the cells underwent CD4+ T cell isolation. The infection with SARS-CoV-2 (confirmed by PCR) occurred in this person between March and December 2020. This sample comprised CD4+ T cells from PBMCs cultured with HIV peptides, obtained before COVID-19 vaccination. This sample's subset: HIV-1 Nef peptide pool negative control/reference culture. These receptors were taken from a human donor who had a prior SARS-CoV-2 infection.

The V call is TRBV11-2, the J call TRBJ2-6; D is perhaps TRBD1 or TRBD2 (5 bases each). Germline values: CDR1 SGHAT, CDR2 FQNNGV. The CDR3 consists of 16 residues. Trimming pared 1 base from V and 0 bases from J, leaving 7 bases between. Written as DNA, the CDR3 is TGTGCCAGCAGCTTAGGAGGGGTCTCTGGGGCCAACGTCCTGACTTTC. Translation gives CASSLGGVSGANVLTF.

The chain recombines TRBV2 with TRBJ2-2; tentative D call: TRBD1 (7 bases). The CDR3 contains 14 residues. V was clipped by 11 bases and J by 5 bases, with 18 bases between them. In germline, CDR1 is SNHLY, CDR2 FYNNEI. CDR3 in amino acids: CAGRTGGKTGELFF. The CDR3 coding sequence is TGTGCCGGACGGACAGGAGGGAAGACCGGGGAGCTGTTTTTT.

V and J are TRBV2 and TRBJ2-4; D is unresolved. Germline V gives CDR1 SNHLY, CDR2 FYNNEI. The CDR3 extends over 16 amino acids. V dropped 2 bases and J dropped 0 bases, with 11 bases sitting between them. CDR3 sequence: CASSERVVGAKNIQYF. The CDR3 nucleotides read TGTGCCAGCAGTGAACGTGTGGTGGGAGCCAAAAACATTCAGTACTTC.

The DNA of the CDR3 is TGTGCCTGGAGCCCTAGAAATCCCTACGAGCAGTACTTC. This translates into CAWSPRNPYEQYF. V usage is TRBV30 and J usage is TRBJ2-7; D call uncertain. Germline CDR1 reads GTSNPN; CDR2 reads SVGIG (reference sequence). Trimming stripped 3 bases from V and 2 bases from J, with 11 bases between. The CDR3 contains 13 residues. Together with reference TRBV30 and TRBJ2-7, the CDR3 gives the full variable domain: SQTIHQWPATLVQPVGSPLSLECTVEGTSNPNLYWYRQAAGRGLQLLFYSVGIGQISSEVPQNLSASRPQDRQFILSSKKLLLSDSGFYLCAWSPRNPYEQYFGPGTRLTVT.

This clone was detected a few times. V is TRBV7-9 and J is TRBJ1-2; D gene unclear. Trimming removed 5 bases at V and 0 bases at J, with 13 bases between. Germline V gene data show CDR1 as SEHNR and CDR2 as FQNEAQ (reference sequence). The CDR3 totals 15 residues. The CDR3 sequence: CASSPVSTTNYGYTF. CDR3 nucleotides: TGTGCCAGCAGCCCCGTATCGACCACTAACTATGGCTACACCTTC.

The rearrangement links TRBV6-1 to TRBJ2-7; TRBD2 matches 8 bases. V shed 2 bases and J 3 bases; nucleotides not matched to a gene: 9. Germline V lookup: CDR1 MNHNS, CDR2 SASEGT. The length of the CDR3 is 16 residues. This CDR3 reads CASSEWIWGLGYEQYF. The CDR3 region has the DNA TGTGCCAGCAGTGAATGGATATGGGGACTAGGCTACGAGCAGTACTTC.

The rearrangement joins TRBV10-3 to TRBJ1-1; possible D gene TRBD1, 5 bases. The CDR3 contains 15 residues. V was trimmed by 3 bases and J by 11 bases, leaving 22 bases between them. The germline V gene has CDR1 ENHRY and CDR2 SYGVKD. The CDR3 DNA is TGTGCCATCAGTGAAGTCGGGCAGGGTGATTTTCGTGCTTTCTTT. Protein product: CAISEVGQGDFRAFF.

The rearrangement joins TRBV5-1 to TRBJ2-3; no clear D. V lost 0 bases to trimming and J lost 0 bases, with 8 bases between them. The CDR3 sequence is 15 residues long. CDR1 and CDR2 from the germline V gene are SGHRS and YFSETQ. DNA for the CDR3: TGCGCCAGCAGCTTGGACAGTCTCAGCACAGATACGCAGTATTTT. Amino acid sequence: CASSLDSLSTDTQYF.

The chain uses TRBV9 and TRBJ2-3; perhaps D is TRBD1 or TRBD2 (5 bases each). CDR3 size: 13 residues. Germline CDR1 SGDLS, CDR2 YYNGEE. Trimming shortened V by 3 bases and J by 6 bases, and 11 bases separated the two germline ends. In nucleotides, the CDR3 is TGTGCCAGCAGCGCCGAGGGGCGGGATACGCAGTATTTT. This encodes CASSAEGRDTQYF.

This clone was seen once. The rearrangement links TRBV9 to TRBJ1-2; 7 positions agree with TRBD1. The CDR3 has 16 amino acids. V was clipped by 3 bases and J by 6 bases; unmatched bases: 14. Germline CDR1 SGDLS, CDR2 YYNGEE. The CDR3, as DNA: TGTGCCAGCAGCGCATTCCTGGGACAGTGGGAACATGGCTACACCTTC. Translating gives CASSAFLGQWEHGYTF.

The chain links TRBV10-3 to TRBJ2-7; unclear D gene. V gave up 2 bases and J gave up 0 bases, with 2 bases separating them. The CDR3 extends over 12 amino acids. Germline V gene sequence: CDR1 ENHRY, CDR2 SYGVKD. The CDR3 protein is CAISETSYEQYF. The CDR3 DNA is TGTGCCATCAGTGAGACCTCCTACGAGCAGTACTTC.

This chain links TRBV6-5 with TRBJ2-7, with 8 bases matching TRBD1. Germline CDR1 is MNHEY and CDR2 is SVGAGI. V shed 6 bases, J shed 4 bases, and the junction held 8 bases outside the gene matches. This CDR3 contains 14 residues. This chain's CDR3 is CASRVRDRGYEQYF. In nucleotides, the CDR3 is TGTGCCAGCAGAGTCCGAGACAGGGGTTACGAGCAGTACTTC.

This sequence joins TRBV7-2 and TRBJ2-2; 8 nucleotides agree with TRBD1. Germline trimming cut 5 bases from V and 4 bases from J; bases unmatched to any gene: 6. This CDR3 spans 15 amino acids. The germline V gene encodes CDR1 SGHTA and CDR2 FQGNSA. The chain's CDR3 is CASSAGGPGTGELFF. The CDR3, as DNA: TGTGCCAGCAGCGCAGGGGGCCCAGGCACCGGGGAGCTGTTTTTT.

The chain uses TRBV7-8 and TRBJ2-3, with 8 bases matching TRBD2. This CDR3 region has 16 residues. The J segment lost 2 bases and the V segment lost 4 bases, leaving 8 bases of the junction unmatched. Per the germline V gene, CDR1 is SGHVS and CDR2 is FQNEAQ. DNA of the CDR3: TGTGCCAGCAGCTCTATGCGGGGGGCCTTCACAGATACGCAGTATTTT. This sequence encodes CASSSMRGAFTDTQYF.

The genes are TRBV19 and TRBJ1-1; D gene uncertain. The CDR3 consists of 15 residues. Germline CDR1 reads LNHDA; CDR2 reads SQIVND (reference sequence). Trimming shortened V by 1 base and J by 4 bases, and 13 bases separated the two germline ends. The CDR3 nucleotides read TGTGCCAGTAGTATAGGCAGCCTGCCCCCCACTGAAGCTTTCTTT. Encoded protein: CASSIGSLPPTEAFF.

V and J are TRBV11-3 and TRBJ1-5; D is ambiguous. There are 13 residues in the CDR3. V lost 4 bases, J lost 4 bases, and 8 bases lay in between. Per the germline V gene, CDR1 is SGHNT and CDR2 is YENEEA. Here the CDR3 DNA reads TGTGCCAGCAGCTCTACAGTGAATCAGCCCCAGCATTTT. Amino acid sequence: CASSSTVNQPQHF.

The chain uses TRBV29-1 and TRBJ2-7; 8 nucleotides agree with TRBD2. The CDR3 runs 15 residues. V lost 2 bases to trimming and J lost 4 bases; unmatched junction nucleotides: 10. Per the germline V gene, CDR1 is SQVTM and CDR2 is ANQGSEA. In DNA form, the CDR3 reads TGCAGCGTTGAAATTCGCCTAGCGGGCAGATACGAGCAGTACTTC. Amino acid sequence: CSVEIRLAGRYEQYF.

V and J are TRBV7-8 and TRBJ2-1, with 8 positions matching TRBD2. Trimming cost V 4 bases and J 1 base; bases outside gene matches: 12. This CDR3 region has 18 residues. CDR1 SGHVS and CDR2 FQNEAQ come from the germline V gene. The CDR3 DNA reads as TGTGCCAGCAGCTCCCTACTTAGAGCGGGAGTGTCCTACAATGAGCAGTTCTTC. Residues: CASSSLLRAGVSYNEQFF.

V usage is TRBV7-3 and J usage is TRBJ2-7, with TRBD2 identical over 11 bases. The CDR3 is 16 amino acids. After removal of 4 bases from V and 2 bases from J, the junction contained 7 bases not matched to a gene. Germline CDR1 and CDR2: SGHTA and FQGTGA. The CDR3 loop is CASSSHTSGSTYEQYF. The CDR3 DNA sequence: TGTGCCAGCAGCTCCCACACTAGCGGGAGTACCTACGAGCAGTACTTC.

The chain links TRBV5-1 to TRBJ1-4; D not resolved. This CDR3 contains 15 residues. The V end lost 5 bases, the J end lost 1 base, and 12 bases lay between the germline ends. CDR1 and CDR2 (germline): SGHRS, YFSETQ. Written as DNA, the CDR3 is TGCGCCAGCAGTTTAGGGTCCGGAACTAATGAAAAACTGTTTTTT. This codes for CASSLGSGTNEKLFF.

There are a few counts of this clone. The CDR3 sequence is CASSESVAKNIQYF. CDR3 bases: TGCGCCAGCAGTGAGTCAGTAGCCAAAAACATTCAGTACTTC. V gene TRBV10-1 combines with J gene TRBJ2-4, with unresolved D. V lost 0 bases, J lost 0 bases, and 3 bases lay in between. This CDR3 spans 14 amino acids. CDR1 WNHNN and CDR2 SYGVQD come from the germline V gene (reference sequence).